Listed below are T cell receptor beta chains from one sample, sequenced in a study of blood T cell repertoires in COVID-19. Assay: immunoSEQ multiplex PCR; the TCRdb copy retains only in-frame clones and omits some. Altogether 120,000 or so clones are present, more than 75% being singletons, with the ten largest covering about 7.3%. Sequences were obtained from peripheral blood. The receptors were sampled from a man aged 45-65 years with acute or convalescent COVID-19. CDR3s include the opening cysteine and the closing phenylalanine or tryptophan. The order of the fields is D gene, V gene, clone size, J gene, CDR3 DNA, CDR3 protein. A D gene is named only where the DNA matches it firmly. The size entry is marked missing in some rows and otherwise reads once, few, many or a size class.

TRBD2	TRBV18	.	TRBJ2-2	TGTGCCAGCTCACCGTCGACTAGCGGGGCGAACACCGGGGAGCTGTTTTTT	CASSPSTSGANTGELFF
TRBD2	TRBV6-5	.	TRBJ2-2	TGTGCCAGCAGTTCACTAGCGGGAGGGTCCACCGGGGAGCTGTTTTTT	CASSSLAGGSTGELFF
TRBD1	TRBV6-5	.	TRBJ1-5	TGTGCCAGCAGAACGGACAGGGGTTCCAATCAGCCCCAGCATTTT	CASRTDRGSNQPQHF
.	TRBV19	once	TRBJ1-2	TGTGCCAGTAGTTTTGGACTGAACTATGGCTACACCTTC	CASSFGLNYGYTF
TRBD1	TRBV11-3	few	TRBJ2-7	TGTGCCAGCGCCCTTGACAGGGGGCACTACGAGCAGTACTTC	CASALDRGHYEQYF
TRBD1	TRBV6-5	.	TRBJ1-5	TGTGCCAGCAGTATGACAGGGGATCAGCCCCAGCATTTT	CASSMTGDQPQHF
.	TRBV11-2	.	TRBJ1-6	TGTGCCAGCAGCCCTTGGGGGGATAATTCACCCCTCCACTTT	CASSPWGDNSPLHF
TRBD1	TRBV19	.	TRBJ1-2	TGTGCCAGTAGTATCCTCACAGGGGTCCTGGTCGGTGGCTACACCTTC	CASSILTGVLVGGYTF
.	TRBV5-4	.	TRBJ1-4	TGTGCCAGCAGCTTGTATGGTGGGGCCCCAGGTGGTGAAAAACTGTTTTTT	CASSLYGGAPGGEKLFF
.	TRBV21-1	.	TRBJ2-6	TGTGCCAGCACATTTTTCAGGGTTTGCTCTTGGGGGGCCAACGTCCTGACTTTC	CASTFFRVCSWGANVLTF
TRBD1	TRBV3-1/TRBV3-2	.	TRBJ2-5	TGTGCCAGCAGCCAAGTCCCGGGACAGGGAAAGACCCAGTACTTC	CASSQVPGQGKTQYF
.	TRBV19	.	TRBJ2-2	TGTGCCTCGGACAGAGAGAACACCGGGGAGCTGTTTTTT	CASDRENTGELFF
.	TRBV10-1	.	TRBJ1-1	TGCGCCAGCAGTGAGGGTGGAGAAAACACTGAAGCTTTCTTT	CASSEGGENTEAFF
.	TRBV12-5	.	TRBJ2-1	TGTGCTAGTGGCCCTCCCGATGAGCAGTTCTTC	CASGPPDEQFF
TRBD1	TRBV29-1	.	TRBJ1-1	TGCAGCGTTTTTCCGACAGGGGGAGCTACTGAAGCTTTCTTT	CSVFPTGGATEAFF
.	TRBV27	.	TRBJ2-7	TGTGCCAGCAGTCGGAAGAGCAGCGGTACTTACGAGCAGTACTTC	CASSRKSSGTYEQYF
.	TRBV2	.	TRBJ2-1	TGTGCCAGCATAAGACTAGACTTCTCCTACAATGAGCAGTTCTTC	CASIRLDFSYNEQFF
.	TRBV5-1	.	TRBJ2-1	TGCGCCAGCAGCTTGGGCCCGGTACGGGACAATGAGCAGTTCTTC	CASSLGPVRDNEQFF
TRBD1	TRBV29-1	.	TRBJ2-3	TGCAGCGCCCACCAGGGGGCGAAAGGAGATACGCAGTATTTT	CSAHQGAKGDTQYF
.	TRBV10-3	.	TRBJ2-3	TGTGCCAACTCCCCCGGTGCCCCCACAGATACGCAGTATTTT	CANSPGAPTDTQYF
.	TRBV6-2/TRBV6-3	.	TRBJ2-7	TGTGCCAGCAGTCGGGAAGCCCTCTACGAGCAGTACTTC	CASSREALYEQYF
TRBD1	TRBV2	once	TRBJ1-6	TGTGCCAGCAGTGAACGTTTACGGACAGGGGTTTCTGATTCACCCCTCCACTTT	CASSERLRTGVSDSPLHF
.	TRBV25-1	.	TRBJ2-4	TGTGCCAGCAGTGAATCTGGGGATTGGGGCTCAAGTGGGAACATTCAGTACTTC	CASSESGDWGSSGNIQYF
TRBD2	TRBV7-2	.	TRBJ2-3	TGTGCCAGCAGCTTGCGCGTAGCGGGAGCGGGTACGCAGTATTTT	CASSLRVAGAGTQYF